This TCR beta chain was documented in a study of blood T cell repertoires in COVID-19. About the study: From the United States, Italy and Spain came samples of acute and convalescent COVID-19.

Deletions cut 4 bases from V and 6 bases from J, with 17 bases between. Looked up from germline, CDR1 is SGDLS and CDR2 is YYNGEE. The CDR3 is made up of 15 amino acids. Using immunoSEQ multiplex PCR, the repertoire was profiled, and TCRdb retains in-frame clones only, with some absent. The top ten clones hold approximately 10% of a sample with roughly 50,000 clones, 85% to 90% of them seen once. Sequencing input: peripheral blood. This receptor was taken from a man between 65 and 80 years old with active COVID-19. The chain combines TRBV9 with TRBJ2-1; D is perhaps TRBD2 (6 bases). DNA of the CDR3: TGTGCCAGCAGCCCCGATATAAGGACTACCAATGAGCAGTTCTTC. This encodes CASSPDIRTTNEQFF.